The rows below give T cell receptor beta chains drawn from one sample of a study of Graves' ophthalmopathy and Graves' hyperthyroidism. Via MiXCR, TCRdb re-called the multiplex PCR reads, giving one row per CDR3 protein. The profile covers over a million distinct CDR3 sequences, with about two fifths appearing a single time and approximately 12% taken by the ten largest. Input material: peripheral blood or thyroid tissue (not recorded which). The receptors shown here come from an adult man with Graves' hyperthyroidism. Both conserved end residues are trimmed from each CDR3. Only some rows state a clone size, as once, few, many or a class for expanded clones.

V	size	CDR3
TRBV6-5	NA	ASSLGPGGTGELF
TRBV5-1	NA	ASSLREETEAF
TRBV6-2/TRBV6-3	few	ASSTNGEQY
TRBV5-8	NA	ASSATLTGLLETQY
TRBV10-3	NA	ASSATANRETEAF
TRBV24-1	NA	ATSDSGGGETQY
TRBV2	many	ASWDNTYQETQY
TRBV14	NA	NSGQGSYEQY
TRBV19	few	TSSRQNELNTGELF
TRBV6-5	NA	ASSLFTGVNQPQH
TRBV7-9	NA	ASSLIPTSGGPSGTGELF
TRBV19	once	ATDPGTGYGYT
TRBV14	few	ASSLTRTGAGEQY
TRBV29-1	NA	NSGLGNQPQH
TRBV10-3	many	AIGDGNTEAF
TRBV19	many	ASSHRQGLNSPLH
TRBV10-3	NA	AIASGTGGFYGYT
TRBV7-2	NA	ASRLRFGETQY
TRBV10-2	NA	ASIREGPNQPQH
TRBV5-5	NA	ASSSPFSDRDGSRETQY
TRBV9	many	ASRAGSGQNSPLH
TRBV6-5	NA	ASSPGTGSAYEQY
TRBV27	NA	ASSATGAENSPLH
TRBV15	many	ATSRVRGNTEAF
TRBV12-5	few	ASGFYVQGSNTEAF
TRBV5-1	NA	ASSFGGVTNEAF
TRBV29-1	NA	SVELPGGRNTEAF
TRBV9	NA	ASSLLSGDSPLH
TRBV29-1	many	SVDEGAFVGANVLT